Shown below are 5 T cell receptor beta chains from a single sample sequenced in a study of blood T cell repertoires in COVID-19. TCRdb keeps only in-frame clones here, not all; method: immunoSEQ multiplex PCR. This sample has about 87,000 clones, with less than 80% found just once. Specimen: peripheral blood. These receptors were obtained from a woman between 50 and 59 years old with acute or convalescent COVID-19.

This CDR3 reads CASSQVYGELFF. CDR3 nucleotides: TGTGCCAGCAGCCAAGTGTACGGGGAGCTGTTTTTT. J is TRBJ2-2 and V is TRBV3-1 (or the pseudogene TRBV3-2); D ambiguous. The CDR3 runs 12 residues. The ends were cut back, 1 base at V and 7 bases at J, with 4 bases in the middle. Germline CDR1 and CDR2: LGHDT and YNNKEL (reference sequence).

The DNA of the CDR3 is TGTGCCAGTCGATTCCAGGGGGGAAACACTGAAGCTTTCTTT. Encoded protein: CASRFQGGNTEAFF. V gene TRBV19 combines with J gene TRBJ1-1, with 7 bases aligning to TRBD1. This CDR3 spans 14 amino acids. Germline values: CDR1 LNHDA, CDR2 SQIVND (reference sequence). V shed 8 bases, J shed 2 bases, and the junction held 8 bases outside the gene matches.

The chain joins TRBV2 to TRBJ2-7; D is possibly TRBD2 (5 bases). V was cut by 5 bases and J by 7 bases, with 15 bases left in between. Germline CDR1 and CDR2: SNHLY and FYNNEI. The CDR3 contains 13 residues. The CDR3 loop reads CASSSRLAREQYF. In DNA form, the CDR3 reads TGTGCCAGCAGTTCCAGGCTAGCTCGGGAGCAGTACTTC.

This clone is a singleton in its sample. The CDR3 region has the DNA TGTGCCAGCAGTACGGGACTATTACAAGAGACCCAGTACTTC. It specifies CASSTGLLQETQYF. This chain joins TRBV11-1 and TRBJ2-5; the match to TRBD2 covers 7 bases. Trimming at V came to 6 bases and at J to 2 bases, leaving 6 bases not matched to a gene. CDR1 is SGHAT and CDR2 is FQDESV in the germline V gene (reference sequence). The CDR3 is made up of 14 amino acids.

CDR3 coding DNA: TGTGCCAGCAGCCTCAAGGGGGATACTGAAGCTTTCTTT. Translating it yields CASSLKGDTEAFF. The chain uses TRBV28 and TRBJ1-1; D perhaps matches TRBD1 (6 bases). Germline CDR1 is MDHEN and CDR2 is SYDVKM. V was shortened by 6 bases and J by 5 bases, with 13 bases between the two germline ends. The CDR3 covers 13 residues.